These 7 T cell receptor beta chains came from one sample sequenced in a study of shared clonotypes between healthy human individuals. CD45RO-negative, CCR7-selected cells formed the naive CD8 fraction, which excluded terminally differentiated effector memory CD45RA+ cells. Assay: immunoSEQ multiplex PCR; the TCRdb copy retains only in-frame clones and omits some. The data contain a few million clones, just over 90% of them singletons. Sequenced sample: naive CD8+ T cells from PBMCs. These receptors were obtained from a man aged 18 to 29 in good health. Some clones in this sample may be carry-over from other donors' samples.

V usage is TRBV7-3 and J usage is TRBJ2-7; 7 nucleotides match TRBD2. The V segment lost 5 bases and the J segment 3 bases; nucleotides outside the gene matches: 10. The germline V gene encodes CDR1 SGHTA and CDR2 FQGTGA. CDR3 length: 15 amino acids. The CDR3 spells CASSPQGLPLYEQYF. CDR3 bases: TGTGCCAGCAGCCCCCAGGGACTACCCCTCTACGAGCAGTACTTC.

CDR3 loop: CAITPRAGYYGYTF. CDR3 DNA sequence: TGTGCGATCACCCCTAGGGCAGGCTACTATGGCTACACCTTC. The genes are TRBV28 and TRBJ1-2; no reliable D call. Germline loops: CDR1 MDHEN, CDR2 SYDVKM. The CDR3 length is 14 residues.

The V call is TRBV19, the J call TRBJ2-7; 10 bases match TRBD1. The germline V gene has CDR1 LNHDA and CDR2 SQIVND (reference sequence). The ends lost 5 bases at V and 4 bases at J; junction bases unmatched: 8. The CDR3 loop spans 15 amino acids. In nucleotides, the CDR3 is TGTGCCAGTAGTCTCAGACAGGGGGCTACGTACGAGCAGTACTTC. As protein: CASSLRQGATYEQYF.

This clone was detected only once. Other DNA sequences in this specimen translate into the identical CDR3. The CDR3 protein is CASSLDGYGYTF. The CDR3 DNA reads as TGTGCCAGCAGTCTCGACGGTTATGGCTACACCTTC. V and J are TRBV7-9 and TRBJ1-2, with D unresolved. The germline gives CDR1 SEHNR, CDR2 FQNEAQ (reference sequence). The V end lost 6 bases, the J end lost 5 bases, and 10 bases lay between the germline ends. The CDR3 loop spans 12 amino acids.

The chain carries TRBV19 and TRBJ2-6; D uncertain. Germline-derived CDR1 and CDR2 are LNHDA and SQIVND (reference sequence). The CDR3 is made up of 18 amino acids. The germline V and J ends were trimmed by 5 bases and 5 bases, with 22 bases remaining between them. CDR3: CASSFFETSQSRANVLTF. In nucleotides, the CDR3 is TGTGCCAGTAGTTTTTTTGAGACATCACAAAGTCGGGCCAACGTCCTGACTTTC.

The chain combines TRBV7-7 with TRBJ2-3; tentatively, D is TRBD2 (5 bases). Germline-derived CDR1 and CDR2 are SSHAT and FNYEAQ (reference sequence). CDR3 size: 15 residues. Between the trimmed V and J ends, which lost 5 bases and 1 base, there was a span of 13 bases. CDR3 DNA sequence: TGTGCCAGCAGCCCAACAGCGAGGGGCACAGATACGCAGTATTTT. Its translation is CASSPTARGTDTQYF.

The rearrangement joins TRBV6-1 to TRBJ1-5; D is ambiguous. The CDR3 contains 13 residues. Trimming removed 5 bases from V and 6 bases from J, with 11 bases in between. Germline CDR1 reads MNHNS; CDR2 reads SASEGT. DNA of the CDR3: TGTGCCAGCAGTAAAGGACGTGTTCAGCCCCAGCATTTT. It yields the protein CASSKGRVQPQHF.